This T cell receptor beta chain emerged from a study of vaccination and CD4 T cells after COVID-19. About the study: The authors gave control cultures a CEFX pool, an HIV-1 Nef pool, or no peptide. Findings and limits, study-wide: The analysis of convalescent patients involved relatively few individuals and lacked early post-infection timepoints.

This CDR3 contains 12 residues. Trimming cost V 6 bases and J 13 bases; bases outside gene matches: 7. In germline, CDR1 is MNHEY, CDR2 SMNVEV (reference sequence). A word on this clonotype: Its specificity is not known.

Researchers used the Oncomine TCR Beta short-read assay to sequence DNA from cultured CD4+ T cells. From the PCR reads, TCRdb called clonotypes with MiXCR, one entry per CDR3 protein. Found here are 10,000 to 15,000 distinct CDR3 sequences, around half of them singletons; the top ten hold 10% to 15%. Treatment here: approximately nine-day PBMC culture with coronavirus spike peptide pools or control peptides (ViraFEST assay). The ViraFEST method relied on peptide pools to expand antigen-specific T cells, followed by TCR sequencing. Before Alpha, Beta and Delta appeared in the US, convalescents tested positive (March–December 2020).

The receptor's source is a human donor who had recovered from COVID-19. The J gene is TRBJ2-7, the V gene TRBV27; 12 positions agree with TRBD1. The sequenced sample consisted of CD4+ T cells from blood, cultured in vitro. This CDR3 is CASRGTGGFCYF. CDR3 in DNA: TGTGCCAGCAGAGGGACAGGGGGCTTTTGTTACTTC.